The clone carrying this T cell receptor beta chain was seen repeatedly, ten times or more. What it binds is unknown. CDR3 length: 18 residues. Germline V gene lookup returns CDR1 MDHEN and CDR2 SYDVKM. After removal of 3 bases from V and 10 bases from J, the junction contained 19 bases not matched to a gene. The making of cDNA relied on 5'RACE with 10-nucleotide random UMIs. TCRdb processed the 5' RACE reads anew with MiXCR; each CDR3 protein has one entry. The sample lists about 22,000 distinct CDR3 sequences, about 10% seen once, with about 20% in the top ten. This record comes from a study of neurological immune-mediated disorders. Study-level findings and limits: Expanded clones shared no CDR3 amino acid sequences across subjects, suggesting private repertoires in all groups. HTLV-1-associated myelopathy displayed the greatest TCR clonal expansion, and multiple sclerosis exhibited the smallest, lower than that of healthy controls.

From 2 million PBMCs stored at -80 C, the unsorted libraries were generated. The chain employs TRBV28 and TRBJ2-1; 9 bases are a match to TRBD2. The material sequenced was PBMCs. The receptor was derived from a woman aged 55-69 years with HTLV-1-associated myelopathy (HAM/TSP). The CDR3 here is CASSLGRAKRGAELEQFF. CDR3 nucleotide sequence: TGTGCCAGCAGTTTGGGCCGAGCGAAGCGGGGGGCCGAATTGGAGCAGTTCTTC.